This TCR beta chain was profiled in a study of a mutant IDH1 vaccine in newly diagnosed glioma. The study's findings and limits: Whatever changes occurred in top peripheral T cell clonotypes seemed unrelated to pseudoprogression.

With respect to this clone: Its specificity is not known.

Time point described: week 23, last vaccination. Mutant IDH1 20-mer peptide, at 300 ug, made up each vaccine dose, with topical imiquimod. Donor diagnoses consisted of new WHO grade 3 or 4 IDH1-mutant, ATRX-lost astrocytomas. The repertoire was sequenced with immunoSEQ multiplex PCR; TCRdb's copy has only in-frame clones and lacks some. The data show some 80,000 clones, around 85% seen once. The input for sequencing was PBMCs, taken from a glioma patient whose treatment included an IDH1 peptide vaccine. This receptor was identified in a woman in her fifties or sixties with glioma.

The CDR3 nucleotides read TGTGCCAGCAGTCTCAGACAGGGCCGGGAGCAGTACTTC. Translation: CASSLRQGREQYF. This chain connects TRBV28 to TRBJ2-7; 7 bases match TRBD1. J was trimmed by 7 bases and V by 5 bases; bases with no gene match: 8. The germline gives CDR1 MDHEN, CDR2 SYDVKM. The CDR3 sequence is 13 residues long.